Each of the 29 T cell receptor beta chains below was sequenced from the same sample in a study of T-cell memory formation after mild COVID-19. TCRdb ran MiXCR on the 5' RACE reads and lists one entry per CDR3 protein. The data show over 150,000 distinct CDR3 sequences, roughly 13% seen once. The sequenced sample was PBMCs or a T cell subset sorted from them (not recorded which). Receptors originate from a man aged 18 to 35 who had mild COVID-19 (a few samples of this study predate the infection). Cell type and time point are not known.

This sequence joins TRBV19 and TRBJ1-2, with 10 bases identical to TRBD1. This CDR3 contains 15 residues. Germline V gene lookup returns CDR1 LNHDA and CDR2 SQIVND (reference sequence). With V trimmed by 7 bases and J by 6 bases, 11 bases remained unmatched. CDR3 DNA: TGTGCCAGTACAAAGGACAGGGGGGCCCTTAATGGCTACACCTTC. Its protein is CASTKDRGALNGYTF.

The rearrangement uses TRBV6-5 and TRBJ1-4; possibly TRBD1 for D (6 bases). V dropped 0 bases and J dropped 8 bases, with 16 bases sitting between them. The CDR3 is 16 amino acids. CDR1 is MNHEY, CDR2 SVGAGI, per germline. CDR3 protein: CASSYSGGPGVEKLFF. For the CDR3, the DNA is TGTGCCAGCAGTTACTCCGGGGGGCCGGGTGTGGAAAAACTGTTTTTT.

This clonotype appeared many times. The chain is built from TRBV7-2 and TRBJ1-4; D not certain. Germline V gene sequence: CDR1 SGHTA, CDR2 FQGNSA. This CDR3 is built from 14 residues. Trimming left V 5 bases short and J 6 bases short, with 13 bases between. The CDR3 loop is CASSNQKGHEKLFF. The DNA for the CDR3 is TGTGCCAGCAGCAACCAGAAAGGGCATGAAAAACTGTTTTTT.

The J gene is TRBJ2-3, the V gene TRBV5-1; 8 bases are shared with TRBD1. Looked up from germline, CDR1 is SGHRS and CDR2 is YFSETQ. The junction had 4 bases not matched to a gene; V was cut back by 4 bases and J by 0 bases. The CDR3 is made up of 15 amino acids. The CDR3 bases are TGCGCCAGCAGCCCCGGGACAGGTAGCACAGATACGCAGTATTTT. It specifies CASSPGTGSTDTQYF.

The J gene is TRBJ1-2, the V gene TRBV11-2, with a possible D match to TRBD1 (5 bases). V gave up 4 bases and J gave up 2 bases, with 14 bases separating them. The germline V gene has CDR1 SGHAT and CDR2 FQNNGV. This CDR3 has 15 residues. This chain's CDR3 is CASSSADSDNYGYTF. The DNA of the CDR3 is TGTGCCAGCAGCTCGGCCGACAGTGACAACTATGGCTACACCTTC.

This clonotype was recorded a few times. The chain employs TRBV6-5 and TRBJ2-3; perhaps D is TRBD1 or TRBD2 (5 bases each). V gave up 0 bases and J gave up 0 bases, with 10 bases separating them. Germline-derived CDR1 and CDR2 are MNHEY and SVGAGI. The CDR3 has 16 residues. The CDR3 bases are TGTGCCAGCAGTTACTCAGGGACGGCTAGCACAGATACGCAGTATTTT. As protein: CASSYSGTASTDTQYF.

This clonotype was observed many times. CDR3 sequence: CASSLTSSNEQFF. CDR3 bases: TGCGCCAGCAGCTTGACTAGTAGCAATGAGCAGTTCTTC. This rearrangement joins TRBV5-1 to TRBJ2-1; tentatively, D is TRBD2 (5 bases). Trimming took off 1 base at V and 6 bases at J, with 8 bases between the two ends. CDR3 length: 13 amino acids. Germline loops: CDR1 SGHRS, CDR2 YFSETQ.

This clonotype was picked up a small number of times. This chain links TRBV11-2 with TRBJ2-4; 8 bases agree with TRBD1. The CDR3 consists of 16 residues. Germline CDR1 SGHAT, CDR2 FQNNGV. The V segment lost 5 bases and the J segment 16 bases; nucleotides outside the gene matches: 22. CDR3 nucleotides: TGTGCCAGCAGCCCTCAACCCCGGGGGACAGGACATTCAAGATACTTC. It codes for CASSPQPRGTGHSRYF.

This rearrangement joins TRBV20-1 to TRBJ2-7, with D perhaps assigned TRBD1 or TRBD2 (5 bases each). Germline assignment: CDR1 DFQATT and CDR2 SNEGSKA (reference sequence). The CDR3 spans 12 residues. V lost 3 bases and J 6 bases, leaving 12 bases between the germline ends. This CDR3 reads CSASLGRGEQYF. The CDR3 nucleotides read TGCAGTGCTAGTTTGGGACGGGGCGAGCAGTACTTC.

This clonotype was counted between two and nine times. The genes are TRBV3-1 and TRBJ1-6, with D maybe TRBD1 (5 bases). The CDR3 has 18 amino acids. With 4 bases removed from V and 0 bases from J, the gap between germline ends came to 16 bases. The germline gives CDR1 LGHDT, CDR2 YNNKEL (reference sequence). The CDR3: CASSPRGGLSSYNSPLHF. The CDR3 coding sequence is TGTGCCAGCAGCCCCCGTGGGGGGTTGAGCTCCTATAATTCACCCCTCCACTTT.

This clonotype was found a few times. The junction departs from the called germline gene at one end, perhaps through a read error. The chain has TRBV20-1 and TRBJ1-4; D may be TRBD1 (6 bases). This CDR3 has 12 residues. The V gene's germline CDR1 is DFQATT and CDR2 SNEGSKA (reference sequence). This CDR3 is CSARGQLGKLFF. DNA for the CDR3: TGCAGTGCCAGAGGACAGTTGGGGAAACTGTTTTTT.

This clonotype has a handful of counts. V gene TRBV29-1 combines with J gene TRBJ1-4; D possibly corresponds to TRBD1 (5 bases). Trimming took 2 bases from V and 5 from J, leaving 15 bases between them. This CDR3 has 15 residues. Germline V gives CDR1 SQVTM, CDR2 ANQGSEA. As DNA, the CDR3 is TGCAGCGTTGAATCGGAGGGGACCAGCAATGAAAAACTGTTTTTT. Translated: CSVESEGTSNEKLFF.

The chain uses TRBV5-1 and TRBJ2-3, with TRBD2 matching over 7 bases. With 8 bases clipped from V and 4 bases from J, the junction kept 7 bases outside the gene matches. The CDR3 extends over 13 amino acids. Germline-derived CDR1 and CDR2 are SGHRS and YFSETQ. The CDR3 coding sequence is TGCGCCAGTACCAGGGAGGGCGCAGATACGCAGTATTTT. It codes for CASTREGADTQYF.

This clonotype occurred a few times. The chain uses TRBV6-2 or TRBV6-3 and TRBJ2-2, with D possibly matching TRBD1 (5 bases). Deletions cut 7 bases from V and 1 base from J, with 16 bases between. This CDR3 spans 16 amino acids. Germline V gene sequence: CDR1 MNHEY, CDR2 SVGEGT. The CDR3 DNA reads TGTGCCAGCACCCTCCAGGCAGGGAAGAACACCGGGGAGCTGTTTTTT. Its protein is CASTLQAGKNTGELFF.

This chain links TRBV7-3 with TRBJ2-7, with D possibly TRBD1 on 6 matching bases. CDR1 and CDR2 from the germline V gene are SGHTA and FQGTGA. Between the trimmed V and J ends, which lost 2 bases and 2 bases, there was a span of 16 bases. The CDR3 is 16 amino acids. Here the CDR3 reads CASSLAAGASTYEQYF. Here the CDR3 DNA reads TGTGCCAGCAGCTTAGCGGCAGGGGCCTCCACCTACGAGCAGTACTTC.

The chain couples TRBV2 to TRBJ2-7; 7 nucleotides match TRBD2. V gave up 6 bases and J gave up 2 bases; unmatched junction bases: 7. This CDR3 has 14 amino acids. Germline CDR1 and CDR2: SNHLY and FYNNEI. The CDR3 region has the DNA TGTGCCAGCAGAGCTGGGGGGGTCACCTACGAGCAGTACGTC. Its protein product is CASRAGGVTYEQYV.

This clonotype was counted only a few times. The J gene is TRBJ2-5, the V gene TRBV20-1, with TRBD2 as a possible D gene (6 bases). The CDR3 length is 15 residues. Germline lookup yields CDR1 DFQATT and CDR2 SNEGSKA (reference sequence). V was cut by 5 bases and J by 5 bases, with 21 bases left in between. DNA for the CDR3: TGCAGTGCTCCCGGGGGTAGCGGTACGGGGGAGACCCAGTACTTC. It translates to CSAPGGSGTGETQYF.

The genes are TRBV28 and TRBJ2-4; 7 bases are a match to TRBD2. After removal of 4 bases from V and 0 bases from J, the junction contained 0 bases not matched to a gene. CDR3 length equals 14 residues. The germline CDR1 and CDR2 sequences are MDHEN and SYDVKM. The CDR3 sequence is CASSSGGAKNIQYF. DNA for the CDR3: TGTGCCAGCAGTTCGGGGGGAGCCAAAAACATTCAGTACTTC.

This chain joins TRBV6-1 and TRBJ1-2; possible D gene TRBD1, 6 bases. Germline loops: CDR1 MNHNS, CDR2 SASEGT. This CDR3 spans 13 amino acids. V was shortened by 3 bases and J by 8 bases, with 13 bases between the two germline ends. In DNA form, the CDR3 reads TGTGCCAGCAGTGACAGGGGATCCTTCGGCTACACCTTC. Translated, it gives CASSDRGSFGYTF.

The V call is TRBV6-5, the J call TRBJ1-5; possibly TRBD1 for D (6 bases). The length of the CDR3 is 15 residues. Trimming pared 5 bases from V and 4 bases from J, leaving 15 bases between. Germline V gene sequence: CDR1 MNHEY, CDR2 SVGAGI. CDR3 in DNA: TGTGCCAGCAGTCCACAGGGACCGCTGAATCAGCCCCAGCATTTT. This sequence encodes CASSPQGPLNQPQHF.

This clonotype occurred a few times. The V gene is TRBV29-1, the J gene TRBJ1-1, with D tentatively TRBD1 (6 bases). Germline CDR1 reads SQVTM; CDR2 reads ANQGSEA. The V gene lost 7 bases and the J gene lost 0 bases, with 6 bases spanning the gap. CDR3 length equals 11 residues. The CDR3 DNA reads as TGCAGCGCAGGGGTGAACACTGAAGCTTTCTTT. As protein: CSAGVNTEAFF.

The chain is built from TRBV7-2 and TRBJ2-3; TRBD1 might be the D (6 bases). The CDR3 is 14 amino acids. Germline assignment: CDR1 SGHTA and CDR2 FQGNSA. V was trimmed by 5 bases and J by 3 bases, leaving 12 bases between them. CDR3 sequence reads: CASSKDRITDTQYF. Written as DNA, the CDR3 is TGTGCCAGCAGCAAGGACAGAATAACAGATACGCAGTATTTT.

This clonotype was counted at least ten times. The chain links TRBV10-2 to TRBJ1-6; D is perhaps TRBD1 (6 bases). This CDR3 comprises 14 residues. CDR1 is WSHSY and CDR2 is SAAADI in the germline V gene. Trimming left V 6 bases short and J 2 bases short, with 8 bases between. CDR3 sequence (DNA): TGCGCCAGCAGAAACAGGGCCTATAATTCACCCCTCCACTTT. Residues: CASRNRAYNSPLHF.

V is TRBV7-3 and J is TRBJ2-7, with TRBD2 matching over 9 bases. Germline CDR1 is SGHTA and CDR2 is FQGTGA. The junction had 9 bases not matched to a gene; V was cut back by 5 bases and J by 4 bases. This CDR3 region has 15 residues. This CDR3 reads CASSPQAGGLYEQYF. The CDR3, as DNA: TGTGCCAGCAGCCCACAAGCGGGGGGACTATACGAGCAGTACTTC.

In its sample, this clonotype was seen a few times. The chain uses TRBV5-1 and TRBJ2-3; D is unresolved. The CDR3 runs 17 residues. The germline CDR1 and CDR2 sequences are SGHRS and YFSETQ. Between the trimmed V and J ends, which lost 3 bases and 0 bases, there was a span of 17 bases. The CDR3, as DNA: TGCGCCAGCAGCTCGCCCGAGCGAGACACTAGCACAGATACGCAGTATTTT. The encoded protein is CASSSPERDTSTDTQYF. Filled out from reference TRBV5-1 and TRBJ2-3, the complete variable domain reads KAGVTQTPRYLIKTRGQQVTLSCSPISGHRSVSWYQQTPGQGLQFLFEYFSETQRNKGNFPGRFSGRQFSNSRSEMNVSTLELGDSALYLCASSSPERDTSTDTQYFGPGTRLTVL.

Many counts were recorded for this clonotype. V and J are TRBV7-3 and TRBJ2-1; D is uncertain. V dropped 1 base and J dropped 10 bases, with 11 bases sitting between them. The germline gives CDR1 SGHTA, CDR2 FQGTGA. The CDR3 has 13 residues. CDR3 amino acids: CASSLRPNGEQFF. Here the CDR3 DNA reads TGTGCCAGCAGCTTAAGGCCTAATGGGGAGCAGTTCTTC.

This clonotype has ten or more counts. The rearrangement uses TRBV6-2 or TRBV6-3 and TRBJ2-5; the D gene could be TRBD1 or TRBD2 (5 bases each). V lost 6 bases to trimming and J lost 5 bases, with 19 bases between them. The CDR3 runs 15 residues. Germline values: CDR1 MNHEY, CDR2 SVGEGT. The DNA for the CDR3 is TGTGCCAGCAGCAAGAGGGATTTCTGGGGGGAGACCCAGTACTTC. Its protein is CASSKRDFWGETQYF.

This clonotype has just a few counts. V is TRBV3-1 and J is TRBJ1-1; D gene uncertain. This CDR3 contains 17 residues. The germline CDR1 and CDR2 sequences are LGHDT and YNNKEL (reference sequence). Trimming stripped 0 bases from V and 2 bases from J, with 16 bases between. The CDR3 nucleotides read TGTGCCAGCAGCCAAGATCCCAATCGGCAGGCTAACACTGAAGCTTTCTTT. Protein product: CASSQDPNRQANTEAFF. The full variable domain, completed using reference TRBV3-1 and TRBJ1-1, is DTAVSQTPKYLVTQMGNDKSIKCEQNLGHDTMYWYKQDSKKFLKIMFSYNNKELIINETVPNRFSPKSPDKAHLNLHINSLELGDSAVYFCASSQDPNRQANTEAFFGQGTRLTVV.

This clonotype has just a few counts. V is TRBV6-6 and J is TRBJ2-6, with 7 bases that match TRBD1. The CDR3 length is 15 residues. With V trimmed by 6 bases and J by 4 bases, 6 bases remained unmatched. Germline-derived CDR1 and CDR2 are MNHNY and SVGAGI (reference sequence). The CDR3 loop reads CASSETGNGANVLTF. CDR3 bases: TGTGCCAGCAGCGAGACAGGGAACGGGGCCAACGTCCTGACTTTC.